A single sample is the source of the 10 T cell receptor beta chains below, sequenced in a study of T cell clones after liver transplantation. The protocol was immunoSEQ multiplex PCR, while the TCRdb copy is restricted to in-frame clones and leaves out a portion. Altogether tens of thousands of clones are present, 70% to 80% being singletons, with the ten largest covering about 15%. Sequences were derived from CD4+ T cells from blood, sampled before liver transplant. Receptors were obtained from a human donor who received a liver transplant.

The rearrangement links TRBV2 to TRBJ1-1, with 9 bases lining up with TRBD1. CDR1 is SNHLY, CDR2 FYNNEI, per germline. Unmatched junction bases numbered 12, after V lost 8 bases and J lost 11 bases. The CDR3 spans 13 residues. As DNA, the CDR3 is TGTGCCAGCTTTCCACGGGGACAGGGTTTGGCTTTCTTT. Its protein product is CASFPRGQGLAFF. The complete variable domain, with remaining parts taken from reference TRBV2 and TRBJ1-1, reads EPEVTQTPSHQVTQMGQEVILRCVPISNHLYFYWYRQILGQKVEFLVSFYNNEISEKSEIFDDQFSVERPDGSNFTLKIRSTKLEDSAMYFCASFPRGQGLAFFGQGTRLTVV.

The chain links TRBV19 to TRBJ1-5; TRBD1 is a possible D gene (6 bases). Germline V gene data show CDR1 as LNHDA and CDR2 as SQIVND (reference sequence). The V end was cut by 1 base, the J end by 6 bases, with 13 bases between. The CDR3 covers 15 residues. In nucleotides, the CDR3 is TGTGCCAGTAGTATAGGGGACACCTCCGCTCAGCCCCAGCATTTT. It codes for CASSIGDTSAQPQHF. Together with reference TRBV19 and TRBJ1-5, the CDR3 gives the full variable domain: DGGITQSPKYLFRKEGQNVTLSCEQNLNHDAMYWYRQDPGQGLRLIYYSQIVNDFQKGDIAEGYSVSREKKESFPLTVTSAQKNPTAFYLCASSIGDTSAQPQHFGDGTRLSIL.

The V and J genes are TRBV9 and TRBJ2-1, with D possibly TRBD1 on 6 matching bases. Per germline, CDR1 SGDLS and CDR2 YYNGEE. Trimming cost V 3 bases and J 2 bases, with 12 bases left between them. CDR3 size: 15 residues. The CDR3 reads CASSARQETYNEQFF. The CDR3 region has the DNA TGTGCCAGCAGCGCCCGACAGGAGACCTACAATGAGCAGTTCTTC.

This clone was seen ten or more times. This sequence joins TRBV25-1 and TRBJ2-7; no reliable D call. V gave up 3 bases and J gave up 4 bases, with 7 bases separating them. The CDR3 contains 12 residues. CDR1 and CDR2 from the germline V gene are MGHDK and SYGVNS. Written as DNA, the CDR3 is TGTGCCAGCAGTGATTCAAATTACGAGCAGTACTTC. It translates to CASSDSNYEQYF.

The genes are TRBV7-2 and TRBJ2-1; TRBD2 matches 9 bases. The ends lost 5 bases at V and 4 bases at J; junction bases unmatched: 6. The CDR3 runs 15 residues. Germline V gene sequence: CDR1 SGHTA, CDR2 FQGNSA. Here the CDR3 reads CASSPWAGGYNEQFF. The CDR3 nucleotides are TGTGCCAGCAGCCCGTGGGCGGGGGGGTACAATGAGCAGTTCTTC.

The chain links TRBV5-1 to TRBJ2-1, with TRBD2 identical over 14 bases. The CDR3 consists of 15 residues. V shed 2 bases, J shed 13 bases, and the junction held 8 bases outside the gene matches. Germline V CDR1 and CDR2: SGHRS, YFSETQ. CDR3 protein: CASSFGLAGGRSQFF. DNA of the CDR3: TGCGCCAGCAGCTTTGGACTAGCGGGGGGTAGGTCCCAGTTCTTC.

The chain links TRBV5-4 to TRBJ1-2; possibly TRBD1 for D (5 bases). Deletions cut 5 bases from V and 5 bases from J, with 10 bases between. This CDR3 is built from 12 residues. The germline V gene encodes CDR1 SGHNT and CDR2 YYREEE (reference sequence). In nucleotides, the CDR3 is TGTGCCAGCAGAGGGGAGGGGTATGGCTACACCTTC. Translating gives CASRGEGYGYTF.

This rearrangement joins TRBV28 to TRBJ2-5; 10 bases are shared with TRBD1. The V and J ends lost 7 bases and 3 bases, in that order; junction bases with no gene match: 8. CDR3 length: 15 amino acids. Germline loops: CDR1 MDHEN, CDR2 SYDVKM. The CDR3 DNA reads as TGTGCCAGCACCATCTCCGGGACAGGGGAAGAGACCCAGTACTTC. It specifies CASTISGTGEETQYF.

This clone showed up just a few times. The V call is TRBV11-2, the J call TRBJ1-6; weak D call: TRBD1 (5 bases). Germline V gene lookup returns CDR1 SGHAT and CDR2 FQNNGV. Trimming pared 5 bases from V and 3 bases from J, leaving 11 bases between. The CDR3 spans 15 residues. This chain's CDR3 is CASSLTDYYNSPLHF. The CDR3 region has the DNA TGTGCCAGCAGCCTGACAGATTACTATAATTCACCCCTCCACTTT.

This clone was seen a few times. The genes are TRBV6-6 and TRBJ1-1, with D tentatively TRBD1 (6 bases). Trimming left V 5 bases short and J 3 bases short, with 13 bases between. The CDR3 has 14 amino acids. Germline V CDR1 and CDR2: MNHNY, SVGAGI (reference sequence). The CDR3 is CASSAPDRHTEAFF. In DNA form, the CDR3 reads TGTGCCAGCAGTGCACCCGACAGGCACACTGAAGCTTTCTTT.